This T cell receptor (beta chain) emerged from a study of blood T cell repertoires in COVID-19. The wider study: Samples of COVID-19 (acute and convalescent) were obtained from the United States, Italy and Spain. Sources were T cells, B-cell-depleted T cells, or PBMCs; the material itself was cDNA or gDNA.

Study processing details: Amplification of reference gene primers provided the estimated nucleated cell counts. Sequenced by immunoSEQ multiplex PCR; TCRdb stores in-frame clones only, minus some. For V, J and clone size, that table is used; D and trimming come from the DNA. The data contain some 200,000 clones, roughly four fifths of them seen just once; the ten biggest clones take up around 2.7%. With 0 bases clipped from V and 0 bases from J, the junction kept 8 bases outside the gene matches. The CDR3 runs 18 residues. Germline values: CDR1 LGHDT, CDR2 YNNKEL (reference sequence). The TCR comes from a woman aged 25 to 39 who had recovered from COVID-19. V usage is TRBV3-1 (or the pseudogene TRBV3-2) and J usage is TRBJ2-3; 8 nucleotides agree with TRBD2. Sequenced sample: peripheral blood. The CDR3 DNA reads TGTGCCAGCAGCCAAGATTATCCTAGCGGGCGTAGCACAGATACGCAGTATTTT. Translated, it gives CASSQDYPSGRSTDTQYF.